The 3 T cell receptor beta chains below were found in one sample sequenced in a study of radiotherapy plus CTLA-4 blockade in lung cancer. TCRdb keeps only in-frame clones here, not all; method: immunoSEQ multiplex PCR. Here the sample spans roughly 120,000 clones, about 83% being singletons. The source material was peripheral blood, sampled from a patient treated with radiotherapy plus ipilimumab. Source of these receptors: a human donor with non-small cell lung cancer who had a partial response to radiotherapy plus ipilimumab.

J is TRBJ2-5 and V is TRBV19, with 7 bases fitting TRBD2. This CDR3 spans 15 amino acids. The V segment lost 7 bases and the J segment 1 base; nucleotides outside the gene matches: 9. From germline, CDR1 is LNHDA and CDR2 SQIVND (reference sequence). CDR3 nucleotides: TGTGCCAGTACCCAGAGCGGGACGACCCAAGAGACCCAGTACTTC. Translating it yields CASTQSGTTQETQYF. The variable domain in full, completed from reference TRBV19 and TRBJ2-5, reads DGGITQSPKYLFRKEGQNVTLSCEQNLNHDAMYWYRQDPGQGLRLIYYSQIVNDFQKGDIAEGYSVSREKKESFPLTVTSAQKNPTAFYLCASTQSGTTQETQYFGPGTRLLVL.

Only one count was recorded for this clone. The CDR3 region is CASSFTLAQNEQFF. The CDR3 DNA sequence: TGTGCCAGCAGTTTTACCCTAGCGCAAAATGAGCAGTTCTTC. The chain has TRBV27 and TRBJ2-1, with D perhaps TRBD2 (6 bases). The CDR3 totals 14 residues. From germline, CDR1 is MNHEY and CDR2 SMNVEV (reference sequence). The V and J ends lost 3 bases and 7 bases respectively, with 13 bases between them.

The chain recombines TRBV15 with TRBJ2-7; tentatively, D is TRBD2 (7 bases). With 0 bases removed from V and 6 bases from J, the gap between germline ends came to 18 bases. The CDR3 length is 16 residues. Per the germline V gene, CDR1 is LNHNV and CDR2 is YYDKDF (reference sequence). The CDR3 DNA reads TGTGCCACCAGCAGAGATGGTTATCGGGGGGCGGGCGAGCAGTACTTC. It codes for CATSRDGYRGAGEQYF.